Presented here are 29 T cell receptor beta chains from one specimen sequenced in a study of blood T cells in healthy people across ages. A sample-barcoded 5' primer and a J-beta primer mix were used in a second PCR of roughly 7 to 12 cycles. TCRdb reprocessed the 5' RACE reads via MiXCR and lists one record per CDR3 protein. This sample has hundreds of thousands of distinct CDR3 sequences, with roughly 21% found just once. The sequencing sample was made of blood. These receptors were collected from a man between 65 and 79 years old in good health.

The genes are TRBV10-2 and TRBJ2-5; no firm D call. CDR1 and CDR2 from the germline V gene are WSHSY and SAAADI. This CDR3 has 14 residues. Trimming pared 0 bases from V and 5 bases from J, leaving 10 bases between. CDR3 in DNA: TGCGCCAGCAGTGAGTCGAGTCCCAGGGAGACCCAGTACTTC. It encodes CASSESSPRETQYF.

This clonotype was detected once. V gene TRBV28 combines with J gene TRBJ2-5, with D perhaps TRBD2 (7 bases). The last part of the DNA fits TRBJ2-7 better; the J call may be wrong. CDR1 is MDHEN and CDR2 is SYDVKM in the germline V gene. This CDR3 has 15 residues. The CDR3 nucleotides are TGTGCCAGCACCACTGGGGGGGCCCGGAACTACGAGCAGTACTTC. Protein: CASTTGGARNYEQYF.

The chain couples TRBV24-1 to TRBJ2-2; perhaps TRBD1 as D (6 bases). This CDR3 has 15 residues. The germline gives CDR1 KGHDR, CDR2 SFDVKD. Trimming shortened V by 5 bases and J by 2 bases, and 11 bases separated the two germline ends. CDR3 in DNA: TGTGCCACCAGTGGGACAGCCCTAAACACCGGGGAGCTGTTTTTT. It yields the protein CATSGTALNTGELFF.

The chain combines TRBV19 with TRBJ1-5; D unresolved. With 1 base removed from V and 0 bases from J, the gap between germline ends came to 10 bases. CDR3 length: 16 amino acids. Germline CDR1 and CDR2: LNHDA and SQIVND (reference sequence). CDR3 protein: CASSIGSGYSNQPQHF. CDR3 coding DNA: TGTGCCAGTAGTATAGGTTCCGGCTATAGCAATCAGCCCCAGCATTTT.

This clonotype appeared many times. This sequence joins TRBV28 and TRBJ2-5, with TRBD1 identical over 8 bases. Looked up from germline, CDR1 is MDHEN and CDR2 is SYDVKM. Trimming cost V 3 bases and J 3 bases; bases outside gene matches: 3. This CDR3 has 14 residues. The CDR3 spells CASSLQGAKETQYF. In nucleotides, the CDR3 is TGTGCCAGCAGTTTGCAGGGGGCTAAAGAGACCCAGTACTTC.

This clonotype was seen at least ten times. Here the CDR3 reads CSVDRLGRKKETQYF. The CDR3, as DNA: TGCAGCGTTGACCGTCTCGGGAGGAAAAAAGAGACCCAGTACTTC. The rearrangement links TRBV29-1 to TRBJ2-5, with 7 bases matching TRBD2. The CDR3 consists of 15 residues. The ends lost 3 bases at V and 3 bases at J; junction bases unmatched: 10. Germline values: CDR1 SQVTM, CDR2 ANQGSEA.

In this sample, this clonotype turned up many times. A read error may account for a junction end that differs from germline. The chain couples TRBV2 to TRBJ2-3; 9 nucleotides agree with TRBD1. Germline loops: CDR1 SNHLY, CDR2 FYNNEI. The CDR3 contains 14 residues. CDR3 loop: CASSEGQGTDTQYF. CDR3 DNA: TGCGCCAGCAGCGAAGGACAGGGGACAGATACGCAGTATTTT. The variable domain in full, completed from reference TRBV2 and TRBJ2-3, reads EPEVTQTPSHQVTQMGQEVILRCVPISNHLYFYWYRQILGQKVEFLVSFYNNEISEKSEIFDDQFSVERPDGSNFTLKIRSTKLEDSAMYFCASSEGQGTDTQYFGPGTRLTVL.

This chain joins TRBV2 and TRBJ2-5; possibly TRBD1 for D (5 bases). TRBJ2-1 matches the DNA end more closely, so the J call is doubtful. The CDR3 runs 12 residues. Germline CDR1 is SNHLY and CDR2 is FYNNEI. This CDR3 reads CASSEVDRTQFF. The CDR3, as DNA: TGTGCCAGCAGTGAAGTCGACAGAACGCAGTTCTTC.

Of note for this clonotype: A single base separates this from a much larger clone, so it may be a read error. The chain uses TRBV3-1 and TRBJ2-5; no clear D. Germline CDR1 reads LGHDT; CDR2 reads YNNKEL (reference sequence). Deletions cut 1 base from V and 11 bases from J, with 11 bases between. There are 12 residues in the CDR3. As DNA, the CDR3 is TGTGCCAGCAGCCAAGTAGCCCACGCGCAGTACTTC. Its translation: CASSQVAHAQYF.

A few counts support this clonotype. The CDR3, as DNA: TGTGCCAGCAGTTTATTCGCAGGATCGGAAGGCTACACCTTC. Residues: CASSLFAGSEGYTF. V usage is TRBV27 and J usage is TRBJ1-2, with no clear D. Germline CDR1 and CDR2: MNHEY and SMNVEV (reference sequence). The CDR3 contains 14 residues. V lost 1 base to trimming and J lost 8 bases, with 14 bases between them.

The genes are TRBV29-1 and TRBJ1-2; a weak D match, TRBD1 (5 bases). The CDR3 has 18 residues. Germline lookup yields CDR1 SQVTM and CDR2 ANQGSEA. V was trimmed by 0 bases and J by 2 bases, leaving 22 bases between them. CDR3 region: CSVEDSGTGRSANYGYTF. CDR3 bases: TGCAGCGTTGAAGATTCGGGGACGGGGCGGTCGGCGAACTATGGCTACACCTTC.

As concerns this clonotype: One end of the junction does not line up with germline, which may come from a read error. This chain connects TRBV20-1 to TRBJ1-2; perhaps TRBD1 as D (6 bases). From germline, CDR1 is DFQATT and CDR2 SNEGSKA (reference sequence). The CDR3 loop spans 12 amino acids. The CDR3 DNA sequence: TGCAATGCTAGAATGACAGGCTATGGCTACACCTTC. Translation: CNARMTGYGYTF.

This clonotype showed up just a few times. The chain combines TRBV6-6 with TRBJ1-1; 7 nucleotides align to TRBD1. There are 15 residues in the CDR3. Germline V gene lookup returns CDR1 MNHNY and CDR2 SVGAGI (reference sequence). V dropped 2 bases and J dropped 1; count of bases not matched to a gene: 4. The CDR3 loop reads CASSYPGQENTEAFF. The CDR3 DNA follows: TGTGCCAGCAGTTACCCCGGACAGGAGAACACTGAAGCTTTCTTT.

This clonotype was counted ten times or more. The chain links TRBV7-9 to TRBJ2-5; D unclear. V lost 5 bases and J 3 bases, leaving 13 bases between the germline ends. CDR3 length equals 14 residues. Germline V gene lookup returns CDR1 SEHNR and CDR2 FQNEAQ (reference sequence). The CDR3 spells CASSPTRAEETQYF. CDR3 coding DNA: TGTGCCAGCAGCCCTACACGGGCAGAAGAGACCCAGTACTTC. The full variable domain, its missing parts supplied by reference TRBV7-9 and TRBJ2-5, is DTGVSQNPRHKITKRGQNVTFRCDPISEHNRLYWYRQTLGQGPEFLTYFQNEAQLEKSRLLSDRFSAERPKGSFSTLEIQRTEQGDSAMYLCASSPTRAEETQYFGPGTRLLVL.

This clonotype was seen a few times. This chain joins TRBV9 and TRBJ2-3, with a tentative D call TRBD1 (6 bases). V was trimmed by 0 bases and J by 0 bases, leaving 11 bases between them. The CDR3 covers 16 residues. The germline V gene has CDR1 SGDLS and CDR2 YYNGEE. The DNA for the CDR3 is TGTGCCAGCAGCGTAGACGGCAGGGGAAGCACAGATACGCAGTATTTT. It specifies CASSVDGRGSTDTQYF.

The J gene is TRBJ2-7, the V gene TRBV2; 10 bases match TRBD1. The CDR3 loop spans 13 amino acids. Trimming cost V 6 bases and J 4 bases; bases outside gene matches: 3. Germline V gene data show CDR1 as SNHLY and CDR2 as FYNNEI. CDR3 sequence (DNA): TGTGCCAGCAGGGGGACAGGGGAATACGAGCAGTACTTC. Translated: CASRGTGEYEQYF.

V usage is TRBV24-1 and J usage is TRBJ2-6; D gene unclear. The CDR3 runs 16 residues. CDR1 is KGHDR, CDR2 SFDVKD, per germline. V lost 3 bases and J 4 bases, leaving 12 bases between the germline ends. As DNA, the CDR3 is TGTGCCACCAGTGATCCCCTGGGTACCGGGGCCAACGTCCTGACTTTC. Its translation is CATSDPLGTGANVLTF.

This clonotype has a handful of counts. The rearrangement uses TRBV11-2 and TRBJ2-7, with D perhaps matching TRBD2 (5 bases). V was clipped by 1 base and J by 5 bases, with 15 bases between them. Germline loops: CDR1 SGHAT, CDR2 FQNNGV. The CDR3 is made up of 15 amino acids. The CDR3 loop reads CASSLGAVTNHEQYF. DNA of the CDR3: TGTGCCAGCAGCTTAGGAGCGGTGACTAACCACGAGCAGTACTTC.

V gene TRBV5-1 combines with J gene TRBJ1-5; D may be TRBD1 (5 bases). Germline V gene sequence: CDR1 SGHRS, CDR2 YFSETQ. Trimming stripped 4 bases from V and 4 bases from J, with 15 bases between. CDR3 length: 15 residues. CDR3 in amino acids: CASSPNGTPNQPQHF. For the CDR3, the DNA is TGCGCCAGCAGCCCAAACGGGACCCCTAATCAGCCCCAGCATTTT. The variable domain in full, completed from reference TRBV5-1 and TRBJ1-5, reads KAGVTQTPRYLIKTRGQQVTLSCSPISGHRSVSWYQQTPGQGLQFLFEYFSETQRNKGNFPGRFSGRQFSNSRSEMNVSTLELGDSALYLCASSPNGTPNQPQHFGDGTRLSIL.

This clonotype was observed a few times. The CDR3 reads CASSEARTGGYEQYF. The CDR3 coding sequence is TGTGCCAGCAGTGAAGCTCGGACAGGGGGTTACGAGCAGTACTTC. This rearrangement joins TRBV6-1 to TRBJ2-5; TRBD1 matches at 10 bases. The assigned J gene may be wrong: the sequence end matches TRBJ2-7 better. Germline loops: CDR1 MNHNS, CDR2 SASEGT. The CDR3 sequence is 15 residues long.

The V gene is TRBV19, the J gene TRBJ1-4; D might be TRBD1 (6 bases). Germline V gene sequence: CDR1 LNHDA, CDR2 SQIVND (reference sequence). Trimming pared 10 bases from V and 8 bases from J, leaving 17 bases between. This CDR3 is 13 amino acids long. The CDR3 loop is CATNRGLTEKLFF. CDR3 DNA sequence: TGTGCCACGAATCGGGGGCTGACGGAAAAACTGTTTTTT.

This clonotype has more than one count but fewer than ten. The chain combines TRBV20-1 with TRBJ2-7; D unresolved. V lost 3 bases to trimming and J lost 1 base, with 7 bases between them. CDR1 and CDR2 (germline): DFQATT, SNEGSKA (reference sequence). The CDR3 has 12 amino acids. As DNA, the CDR3 is TGCAGTGCTAGCTCCCCGTCCTACGAGCAGTACTTC. This translates into CSASSPSYEQYF.

This clonotype was detected a few times. A much bigger clone sits one base away, suggesting this may be a read error. This chain joins TRBV20-1 and TRBJ2-7; D is undetermined. The CDR3 contains 14 residues. Looked up from germline, CDR1 is DFQATT and CDR2 is SNEGSKA (reference sequence). CDR3: CSARDLDTSYEQCF. In DNA form, the CDR3 reads TGCAGTGCTAGAGATCTCGATACCTCCTACGAGCAGTGCTTC.

This clonotype was seen more than once but under ten times. J is TRBJ2-6 and V is TRBV28; the D gene could be TRBD1 or TRBD2 (5 bases each). This CDR3 has 15 residues. V was clipped by 5 bases and J by 1 base, with 9 bases between them. Germline assignment: CDR1 MDHEN and CDR2 SYDVKM. The CDR3 region has the DNA TGTGCCAGCAGTGGGGGACCGTCTGGGGCCAACGTCCTGACTTTC. Its translation: CASSGGPSGANVLTF.

The rearrangement joins TRBV20-1 to TRBJ2-5; D possibly corresponds to TRBD1 (6 bases). V was cut by 6 bases and J by 5 bases, with 19 bases left in between. Per the germline V gene, CDR1 is DFQATT and CDR2 is SNEGSKA (reference sequence). This CDR3 has 14 residues. CDR3 sequence: CSATIYRDGETQYF. CDR3 in DNA: TGCAGTGCCACGATATACAGGGACGGCGAGACCCAGTACTTC.

The J gene is TRBJ2-3, the V gene TRBV20-1, with 7 bases aligning to TRBD2. The germline gives CDR1 DFQATT, CDR2 SNEGSKA (reference sequence). CDR3 length: 14 residues. With V trimmed by 3 bases and J by 1 base, 4 bases remained unmatched. In DNA form, the CDR3 reads TGCAGTGCTAGTACTAGCGTGGGCACAGATACGCAGTATTTT. Protein: CSASTSVGTDTQYF.

The chain recombines TRBV3-1 with TRBJ1-1; D gene unclear. CDR1 and CDR2 (germline): LGHDT, YNNKEL (reference sequence). V lost 0 bases, J lost 6 bases, and 14 bases lay in between. This CDR3 is 15 amino acids long. DNA for the CDR3: TGTGCCAGCAGCCAAGATCCCGTCAGTTTCGCTGAAGCTTTCTTT. Protein product: CASSQDPVSFAEAFF.

There are a few counts of this clonotype. V and J are TRBV6-2 or TRBV6-3 and TRBJ2-2; TRBD2 matches at 12 bases. The CDR3 is made up of 16 amino acids. The V gene end was trimmed by 4 bases and the J gene end by 5 bases; junction bases not matched to a gene: 5. CDR1 MNHEY and CDR2 SVGEGT come from the germline V gene. The CDR3 DNA reads as TGTGCCAGCAGTTCCGGAGGACTAGCGGGAACCGGGGAGCTGTTTTTT. Translation: CASSSGGLAGTGELFF.

The chain is built from TRBV20-1 and TRBJ2-1; unclear D gene. Trimming took off 2 bases at V and 3 bases at J, with 17 bases between the two ends. The CDR3 is 16 amino acids. Germline V gives CDR1 DFQATT, CDR2 SNEGSKA (reference sequence). CDR3 in amino acids: CSARSAGEKNYNEQFF. In nucleotides, the CDR3 is TGCAGTGCTAGATCGGCAGGCGAAAAGAACTACAATGAGCAGTTCTTC.